This paragraph covers one TCR beta chain sequence. What it binds is not known. This sample is drawn from a study of T-cell reconstitution after alpha-beta-depleted transplantation in children. The CDR3 extends over 16 amino acids. Germline values: CDR1 MGHRA, CDR2 YSYEKL. Losses at the gene ends were 3 bases for V and 6 bases for J; bases not matched to a gene: 7. Study-wide points: The authors attributed T-cell counts and diversity one year after transplant mostly to newly produced T cells. Approximately two months post-transplant, alpha-beta T cells reportedly originated from several hundred expanded graft clones.

It was with unique molecular identifiers that the TCRbeta library was prepared. TCRdb reprocessed the PCR reads via MiXCR and lists one record per CDR3 protein. There are hundreds of thousands of distinct CDR3 sequences in the sample; roughly 14% occur only once, and about 0.77% lies in the top ten. The sample here was PBMCs, taken before TCRalphabeta/CD19-depleted stem cell transplant. This receptor was identified in a girl aged 2-10 years with congenital amegakaryocytic thrombocytopenia, due to receive a stem cell transplant. The chain joins TRBV4-1 to TRBJ2-2; 10 positions agree with TRBD2. In DNA form, the CDR3 reads TGCGCCAGCAGCCACTCTAGCGGGAGTGTCGCCGGGGAGCTGTTTTTT. It yields the protein CASSHSSGSVAGELFF.